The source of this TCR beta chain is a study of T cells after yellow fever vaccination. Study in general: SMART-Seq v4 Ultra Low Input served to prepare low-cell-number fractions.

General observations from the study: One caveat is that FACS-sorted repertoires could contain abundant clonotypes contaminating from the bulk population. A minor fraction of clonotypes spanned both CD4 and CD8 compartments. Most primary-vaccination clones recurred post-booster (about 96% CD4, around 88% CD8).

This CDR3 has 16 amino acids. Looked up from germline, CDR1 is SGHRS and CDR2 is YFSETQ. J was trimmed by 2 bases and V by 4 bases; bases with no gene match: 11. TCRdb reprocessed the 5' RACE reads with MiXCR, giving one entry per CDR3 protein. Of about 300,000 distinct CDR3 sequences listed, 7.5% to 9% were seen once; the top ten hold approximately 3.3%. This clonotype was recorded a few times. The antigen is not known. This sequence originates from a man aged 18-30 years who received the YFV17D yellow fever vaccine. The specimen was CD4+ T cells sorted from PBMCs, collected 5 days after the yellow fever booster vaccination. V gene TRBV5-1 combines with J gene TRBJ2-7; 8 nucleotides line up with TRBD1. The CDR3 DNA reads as TGCGCCAGCAGCGCCCGGACAGGGCAATACACCTACGAGCAGTACTTC. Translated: CASSARTGQYTYEQYF.